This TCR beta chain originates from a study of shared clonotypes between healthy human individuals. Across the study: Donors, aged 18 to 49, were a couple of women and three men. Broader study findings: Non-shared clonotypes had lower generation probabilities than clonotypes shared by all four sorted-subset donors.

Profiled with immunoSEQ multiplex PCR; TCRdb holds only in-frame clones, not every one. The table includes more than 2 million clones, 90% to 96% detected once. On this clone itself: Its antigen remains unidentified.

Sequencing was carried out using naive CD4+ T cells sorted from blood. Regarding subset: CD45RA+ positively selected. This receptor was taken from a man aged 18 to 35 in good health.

The CDR3 loop is CASSVDRGAYNEQFF. In DNA form, the CDR3 reads TGTGCCAGCAGCGTCGACAGGGGGGCCTACAATGAGCAGTTCTTC. The chain links TRBV9 to TRBJ2-1; 9 nucleotides align to TRBD1. The CDR3 covers 15 residues. Losses at the gene ends were 2 bases for V and 2 bases for J; bases not matched to a gene: 2. Germline lookup yields CDR1 SGDLS and CDR2 YYNGEE.